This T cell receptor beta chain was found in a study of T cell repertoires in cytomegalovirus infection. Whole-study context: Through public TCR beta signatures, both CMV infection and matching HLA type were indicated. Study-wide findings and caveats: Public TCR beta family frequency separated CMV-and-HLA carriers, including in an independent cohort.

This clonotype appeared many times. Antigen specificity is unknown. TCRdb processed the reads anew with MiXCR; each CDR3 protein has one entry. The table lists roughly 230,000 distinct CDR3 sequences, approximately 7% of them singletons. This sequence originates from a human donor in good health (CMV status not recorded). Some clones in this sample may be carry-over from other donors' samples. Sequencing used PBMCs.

The CDR3 DNA sequence: TGCAGTGCTAGTATACGAAAGACAGGGCGCTCCTACGAGCAGTACTTC. It yields the protein CSASIRKTGRSYEQYF. This rearrangement joins TRBV20-1 to TRBJ2-7, with TRBD1 matching 7 bases. The germline CDR1 and CDR2 sequences are DFQATT and SNEGSKA (reference sequence). This CDR3 spans 16 amino acids. Losses at the gene ends were 3 bases for V and 0 bases for J; bases not matched to a gene: 11.